The T cell receptor (beta chain) described here comes from a study of radiotherapy plus CTLA-4 blockade in lung cancer. Study as a whole: Of the patients, about 18% showed objective responses and under 40% attained disease control. Study results and caveats: Among blood TCR repertoires after radiotherapy plus ipilimumab, tumor-derived clones expanded. Reportedly, early blood T cell clone dynamics best predicted response, with interferon-beta.

Here immunoSEQ multiplex PCR was the method, and the copy in TCRdb shows in-frame clones only, minus some. The sample records approximately 50,000 clones, 86% being singletons. Comment on this clone: Antigen: not known.

Trimming took 4 bases from V and 5 from J, leaving 12 bases between them. Germline-derived CDR1 and CDR2 are MNHNY and SVGAGI (reference sequence). The CDR3 loop spans 15 amino acids. This sequence was found in a human donor with non-small cell lung cancer that progressed on radiotherapy plus ipilimumab. Some clones in this sample may be carry-over from other donors' samples. Sample: peripheral blood, taken from a patient treated with radiotherapy plus ipilimumab. The rearrangement joins TRBV6-6 to TRBJ1-6; D is unresolved. The CDR3 DNA reads TGTGCCAGCAGTTGGAACAGTGTCGATAATTCACCCCTCCACTTT. Translating it yields CASSWNSVDNSPLHF.